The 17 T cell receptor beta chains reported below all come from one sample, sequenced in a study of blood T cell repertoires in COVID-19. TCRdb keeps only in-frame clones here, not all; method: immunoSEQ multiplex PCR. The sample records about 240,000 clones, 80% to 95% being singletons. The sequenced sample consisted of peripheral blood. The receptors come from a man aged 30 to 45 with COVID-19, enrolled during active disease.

CDR3 DNA sequence: TGTGCCAGCAGCCGCAATACCGGGACATCGGTTGAAAAACTGTTTTTT. Amino acid sequence: CASSRNTGTSVEKLFF. The gene calls are TRBV7-9 and TRBJ1-4, with a weak D call TRBD1 (6 bases). V gave up 5 bases and J gave up 7 bases, with 20 bases separating them. This CDR3 is 16 amino acids long. Germline V CDR1 and CDR2: SEHNR, FQNEAQ (reference sequence).

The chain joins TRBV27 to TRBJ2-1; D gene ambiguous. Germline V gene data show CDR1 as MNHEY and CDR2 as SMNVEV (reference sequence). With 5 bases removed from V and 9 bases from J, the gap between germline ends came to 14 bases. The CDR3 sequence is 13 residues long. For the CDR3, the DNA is TGTGCCAGCAGTATAACAAAGCAGGCTGAGCAGTTCTTC. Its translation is CASSITKQAEQFF.

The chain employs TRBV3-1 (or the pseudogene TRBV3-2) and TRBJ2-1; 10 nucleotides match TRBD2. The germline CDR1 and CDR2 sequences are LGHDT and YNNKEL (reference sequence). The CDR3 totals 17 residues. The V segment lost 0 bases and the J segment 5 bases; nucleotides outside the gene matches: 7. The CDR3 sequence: CASSQDSGGRPHNEQFF. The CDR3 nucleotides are TGTGCCAGCAGCCAAGATAGCGGGGGGAGACCACACAATGAGCAGTTCTTC.

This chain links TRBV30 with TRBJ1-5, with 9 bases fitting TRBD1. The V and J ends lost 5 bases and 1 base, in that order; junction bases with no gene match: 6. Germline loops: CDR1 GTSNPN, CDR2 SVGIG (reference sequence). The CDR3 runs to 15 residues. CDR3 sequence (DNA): TGTGCCTGGGGCACAGGGGGCAGAAGCAATCAGCCCCAGCATTTT. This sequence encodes CAWGTGGRSNQPQHF. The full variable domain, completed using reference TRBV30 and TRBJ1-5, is SQTIHQWPATLVQPVGSPLSLECTVEGTSNPNLYWYRQAAGRGLQLLFYSVGIGQISSEVPQNLSASRPQDRQFILSSKKLLLSDSGFYLCAWGTGGRSNQPQHFGDGTRLSIL.

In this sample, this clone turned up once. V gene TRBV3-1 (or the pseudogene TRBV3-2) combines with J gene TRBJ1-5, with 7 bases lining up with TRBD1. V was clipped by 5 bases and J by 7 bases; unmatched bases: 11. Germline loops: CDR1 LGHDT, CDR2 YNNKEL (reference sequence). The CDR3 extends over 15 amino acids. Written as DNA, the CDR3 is TGTGCCAGCAGCGAAGGGGGACAGCGTAACCAGCCCCAGCATTTT. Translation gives CASSEGGQRNQPQHF.

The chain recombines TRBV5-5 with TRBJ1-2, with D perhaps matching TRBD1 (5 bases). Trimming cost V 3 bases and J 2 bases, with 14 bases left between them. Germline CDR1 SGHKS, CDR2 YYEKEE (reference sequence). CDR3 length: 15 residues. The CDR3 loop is CASSSPGGVNYGYTF. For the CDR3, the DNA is TGTGCCAGCAGCTCCCCAGGAGGGGTAAACTATGGCTACACCTTC.

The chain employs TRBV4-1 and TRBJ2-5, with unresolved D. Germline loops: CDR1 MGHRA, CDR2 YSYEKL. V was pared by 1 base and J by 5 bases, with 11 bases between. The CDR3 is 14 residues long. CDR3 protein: CASSQVTLVETQYF. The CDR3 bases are TGCGCCAGCAGCCAAGTCACTTTGGTGGAGACCCAGTACTTC.

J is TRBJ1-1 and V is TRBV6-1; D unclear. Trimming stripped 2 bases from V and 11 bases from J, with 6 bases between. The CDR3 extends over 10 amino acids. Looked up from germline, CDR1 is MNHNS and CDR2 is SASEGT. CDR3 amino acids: CASSEHEAFF. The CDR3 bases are TGTGCCAGCAGTGAACATGAGGCTTTCTTT.

CDR3 in DNA: TGTGCCAGCAGTAAAAGCGGGGGGGGATCCGAGCAGTACTTC. Protein sequence: CASSKSGGGSEQYF. The chain links TRBV25-1 to TRBJ2-7; 10 bases are shared with TRBD2. This CDR3 is 14 amino acids long. J was trimmed by 6 bases and V by 5 bases; bases with no gene match: 7. Looked up from germline, CDR1 is MGHDK and CDR2 is SYGVNS.

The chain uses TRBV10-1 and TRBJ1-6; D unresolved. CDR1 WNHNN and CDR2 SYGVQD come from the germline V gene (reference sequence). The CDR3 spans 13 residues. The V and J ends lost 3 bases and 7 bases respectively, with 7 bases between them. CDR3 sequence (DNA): TGCGCCAGCAGTGATGGGAGGAATTCACCCCTCCACTTT. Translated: CASSDGRNSPLHF.

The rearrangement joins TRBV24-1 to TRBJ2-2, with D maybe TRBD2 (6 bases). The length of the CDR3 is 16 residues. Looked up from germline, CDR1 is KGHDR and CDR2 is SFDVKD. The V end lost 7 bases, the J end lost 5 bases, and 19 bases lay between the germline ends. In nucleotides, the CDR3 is TGTGCCACCAGCGATCCCGGAAGGGGAGGTACCGGGGAGCTGTTTTTT. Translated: CATSDPGRGGTGELFF.

DNA for the CDR3: TGTGCCAGCAGCTTAACAGGGTACACCGGGGAGCTGTTTTTT. Amino acid sequence: CASSLTGYTGELFF. The chain employs TRBV7-2 and TRBJ2-2; weak D call: TRBD1 (6 bases). This CDR3 spans 14 amino acids. CDR1 and CDR2 from the germline V gene are SGHTA and FQGNSA. Trimming cost V 2 bases and J 3 bases, with 7 bases left between them.

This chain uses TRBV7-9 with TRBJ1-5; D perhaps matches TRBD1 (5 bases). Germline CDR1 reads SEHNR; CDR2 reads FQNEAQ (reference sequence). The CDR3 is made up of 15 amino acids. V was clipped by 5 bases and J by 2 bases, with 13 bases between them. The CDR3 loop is CASSPPGAGNQPQHF. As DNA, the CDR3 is TGTGCCAGCAGCCCCCCTGGGGCGGGCAATCAGCCCCAGCATTTT.

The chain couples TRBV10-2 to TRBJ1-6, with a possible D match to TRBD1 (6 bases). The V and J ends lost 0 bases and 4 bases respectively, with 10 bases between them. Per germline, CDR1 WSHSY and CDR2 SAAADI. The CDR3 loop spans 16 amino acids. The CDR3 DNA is TGCGCCAGCAGTGAGTCGACAGGAGAATATAATTCACCCCTCCACTTT. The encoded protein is CASSESTGEYNSPLHF.

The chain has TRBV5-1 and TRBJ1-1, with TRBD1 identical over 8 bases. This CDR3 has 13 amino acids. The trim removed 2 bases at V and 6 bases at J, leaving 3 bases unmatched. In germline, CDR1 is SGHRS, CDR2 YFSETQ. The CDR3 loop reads CASSFRGPPEAFF. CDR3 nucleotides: TGCGCCAGCAGCTTCAGGGGGCCCCCTGAAGCTTTCTTT.

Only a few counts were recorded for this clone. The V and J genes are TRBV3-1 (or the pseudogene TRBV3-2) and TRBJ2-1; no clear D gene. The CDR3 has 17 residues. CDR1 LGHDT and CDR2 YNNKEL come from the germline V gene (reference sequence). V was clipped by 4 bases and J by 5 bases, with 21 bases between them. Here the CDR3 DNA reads TGTGCCAGCAGCCCCGAAGCTTTTGTACAGCTAAACAATGAGCAGTTCTTC. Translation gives CASSPEAFVQLNNEQFF.

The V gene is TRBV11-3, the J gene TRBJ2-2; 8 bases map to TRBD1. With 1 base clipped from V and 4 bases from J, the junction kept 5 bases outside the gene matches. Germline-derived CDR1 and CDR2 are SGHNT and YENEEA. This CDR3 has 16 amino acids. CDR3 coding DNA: TGTGCCAGCAGCTTAGGCCAGGGGGCGTTCACCGGGGAGCTGTTTTTT. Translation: CASSLGQGAFTGELFF.